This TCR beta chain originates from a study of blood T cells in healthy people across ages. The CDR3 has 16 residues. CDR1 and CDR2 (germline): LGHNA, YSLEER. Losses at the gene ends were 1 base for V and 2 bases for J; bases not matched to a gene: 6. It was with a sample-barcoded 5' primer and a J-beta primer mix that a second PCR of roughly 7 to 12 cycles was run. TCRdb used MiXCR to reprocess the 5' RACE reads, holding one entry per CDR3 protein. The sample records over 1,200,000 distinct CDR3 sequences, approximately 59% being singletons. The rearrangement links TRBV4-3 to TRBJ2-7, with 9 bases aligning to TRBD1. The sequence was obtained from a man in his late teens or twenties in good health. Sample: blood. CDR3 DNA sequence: TGCGCCAGCAGCCAAGGGATCCGGGACAGGGCCTACGAGCAGTACTTC. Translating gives CASSQGIRDRAYEQYF.